One T cell receptor beta chain is described in this entry. These data originate in a study of blood T cells in healthy people across ages. Primers used in a second PCR of roughly 6 to 12 cycles were a sample-barcoded 5' primer and a J-beta primer mix. TCRdb re-derived calls from the 5' RACE reads in MiXCR, one entry per CDR3 protein. In the table there are under 2 million distinct CDR3 sequences, about 31% of which are singletons. Germline V lookup: CDR1 ENHRY, CDR2 SYGVKD. The CDR3 runs to 16 residues. V was pared by 0 bases and J by 6 bases, with 18 bases between. The sequence was collected from a woman under 40 in good health. Sequencing was done on a sample of blood. The chain employs TRBV10-3 and TRBJ2-7, with D possibly matching TRBD1 (5 bases). DNA for the CDR3: TGTGCCATCAGTGAGTCCTCGGTGGGGCAGTATAGCGAGCAGTACTTC. Protein product: CAISESSVGQYSEQYF.